This T cell receptor (beta chain) emerged from a study of cytomegalovirus exposure and HLA in healthy donors. The primer mix had 60 Vbeta and 13 Jbeta primers. Produced via immunoSEQ multiplex PCR; TCRdb's table is partial and in-frame only. The data hold some 96,000 clones, with about 80% observed a single time. The sequencing sample was made of PBMCs. The receptor's source is a man in his forties in good health and CMV-seronegative.

The DNA of the CDR3 is TGTGCCAGCAGCTTGGGGCCGGGAGAACAAGAGACCCAGTACTTC. Protein product: CASSLGPGEQETQYF. This sequence joins TRBV5-4 and TRBJ2-5; D perhaps matches TRBD2 (6 bases). The CDR3 totals 15 residues. Germline CDR1 SGHNT, CDR2 YYREEE (reference sequence). Trimming took 0 bases from V and 2 from J, leaving 11 bases between them.